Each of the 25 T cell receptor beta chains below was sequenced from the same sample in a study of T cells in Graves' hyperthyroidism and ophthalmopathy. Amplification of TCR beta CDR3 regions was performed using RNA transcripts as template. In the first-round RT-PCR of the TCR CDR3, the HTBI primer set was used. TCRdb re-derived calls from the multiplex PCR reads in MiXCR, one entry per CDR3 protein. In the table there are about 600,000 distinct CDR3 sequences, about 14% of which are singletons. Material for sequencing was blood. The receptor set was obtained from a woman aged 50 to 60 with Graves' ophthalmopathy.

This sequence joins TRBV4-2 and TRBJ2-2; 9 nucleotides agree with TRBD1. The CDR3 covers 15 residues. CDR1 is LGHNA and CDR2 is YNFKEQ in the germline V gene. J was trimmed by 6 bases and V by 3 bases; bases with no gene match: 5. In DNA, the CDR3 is TGTGCCAGCAGCCAGGAGTGGACAGGGGCCGGGGAGCTGTTTTTT. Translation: CASSQEWTGAGELFF.

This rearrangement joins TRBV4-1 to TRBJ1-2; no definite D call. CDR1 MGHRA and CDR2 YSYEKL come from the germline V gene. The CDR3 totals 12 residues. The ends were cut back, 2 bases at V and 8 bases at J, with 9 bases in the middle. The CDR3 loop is CASSQRSVGYTF. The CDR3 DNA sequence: TGCGCCAGCAGCCAACGAAGCGTAGGCTACACCTTC.

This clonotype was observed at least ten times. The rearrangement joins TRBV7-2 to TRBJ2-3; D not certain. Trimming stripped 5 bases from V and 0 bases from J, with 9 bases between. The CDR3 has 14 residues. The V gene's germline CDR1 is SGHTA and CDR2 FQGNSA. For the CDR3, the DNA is TGTGCCAGCAGCCCCTGGGCTAGCACAGATACGCAGTATTTT. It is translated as CASSPWASTDTQYF.

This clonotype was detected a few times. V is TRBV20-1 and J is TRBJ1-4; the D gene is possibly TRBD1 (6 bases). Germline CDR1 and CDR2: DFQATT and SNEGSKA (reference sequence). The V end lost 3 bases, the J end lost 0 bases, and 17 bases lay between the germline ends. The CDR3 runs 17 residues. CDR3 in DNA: TGCAGTGCTAGCGCCGGACAGAACATTGCAACTAATGAAAAACTGTTTTTT. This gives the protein CSASAGQNIATNEKLFF.

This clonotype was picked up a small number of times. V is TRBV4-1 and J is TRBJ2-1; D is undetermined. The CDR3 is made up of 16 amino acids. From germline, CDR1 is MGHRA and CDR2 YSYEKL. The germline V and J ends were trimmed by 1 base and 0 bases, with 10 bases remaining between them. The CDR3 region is CASSQAGRSSYNEQFF. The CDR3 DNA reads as TGCGCCAGCAGCCAAGCTGGGCGGAGCTCCTACAATGAGCAGTTCTTC.

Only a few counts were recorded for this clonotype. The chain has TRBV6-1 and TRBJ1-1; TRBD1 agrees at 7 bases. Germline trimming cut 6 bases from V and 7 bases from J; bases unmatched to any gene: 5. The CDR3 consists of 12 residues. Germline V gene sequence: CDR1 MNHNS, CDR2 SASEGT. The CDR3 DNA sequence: TGTGCCAGCAGCGACCAGGGGGGTGAAGCTTTCTTT. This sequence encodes CASSDQGGEAFF.

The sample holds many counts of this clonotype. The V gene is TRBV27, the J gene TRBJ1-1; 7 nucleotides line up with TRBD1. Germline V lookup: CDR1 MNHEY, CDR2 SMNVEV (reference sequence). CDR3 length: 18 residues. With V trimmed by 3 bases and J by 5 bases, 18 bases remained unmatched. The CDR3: CASSFANFRGGAWTEAFF. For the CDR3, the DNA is TGTGCCAGCAGTTTCGCGAATTTTAGAGGGGGCGCATGGACTGAAGCTTTCTTT.

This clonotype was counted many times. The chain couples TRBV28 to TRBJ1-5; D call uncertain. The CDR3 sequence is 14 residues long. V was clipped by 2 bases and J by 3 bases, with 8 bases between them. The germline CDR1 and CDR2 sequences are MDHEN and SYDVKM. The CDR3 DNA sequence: TGTGCCAGCAGTTTAGTGACGGACAATCAGCCCCAGCATTTT. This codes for CASSLVTDNQPQHF.

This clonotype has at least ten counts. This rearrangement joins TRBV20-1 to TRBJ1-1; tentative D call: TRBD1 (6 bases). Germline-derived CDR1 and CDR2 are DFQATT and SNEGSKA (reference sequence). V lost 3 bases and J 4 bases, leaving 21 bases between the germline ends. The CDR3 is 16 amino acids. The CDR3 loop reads CSARDPGHSFPTEAFF. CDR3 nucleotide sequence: TGCAGTGCTAGGGATCCGGGACACTCCTTCCCCACTGAAGCTTTCTTT.

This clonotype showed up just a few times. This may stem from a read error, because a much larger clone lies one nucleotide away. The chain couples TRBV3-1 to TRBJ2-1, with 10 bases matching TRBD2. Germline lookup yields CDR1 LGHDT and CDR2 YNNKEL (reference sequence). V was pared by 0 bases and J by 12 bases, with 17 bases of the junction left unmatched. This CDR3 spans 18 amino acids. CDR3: CASSQDHVASGRSGGQFF. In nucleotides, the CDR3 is TGTGCCAGCAGCCAAGATCACGTGGCTAGCGGGAGATCTGGTGGGCAGTTCTTC.

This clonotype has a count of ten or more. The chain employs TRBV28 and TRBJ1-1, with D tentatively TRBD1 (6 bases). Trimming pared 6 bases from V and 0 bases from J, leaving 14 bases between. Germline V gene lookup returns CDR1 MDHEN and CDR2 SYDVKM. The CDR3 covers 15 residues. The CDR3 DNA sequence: TGTGCCAGCAGCCTCTCAGGGACATTGAACACTGAAGCTTTCTTT. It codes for CASSLSGTLNTEAFF.

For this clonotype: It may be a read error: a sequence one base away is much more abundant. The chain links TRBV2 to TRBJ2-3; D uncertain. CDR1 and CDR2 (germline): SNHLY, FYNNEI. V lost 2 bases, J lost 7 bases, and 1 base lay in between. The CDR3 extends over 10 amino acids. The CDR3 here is CASSENTQYF. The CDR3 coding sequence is TGTGCCAGCAGTGAAAATACGCAGTATTTT.

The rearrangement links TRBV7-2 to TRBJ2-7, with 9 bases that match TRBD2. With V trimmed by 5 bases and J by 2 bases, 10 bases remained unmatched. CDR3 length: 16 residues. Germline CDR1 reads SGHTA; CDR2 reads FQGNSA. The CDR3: CASSRGASGKTYEQYF. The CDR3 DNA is TGTGCCAGCAGCAGGGGGGCTAGCGGGAAGACCTACGAGCAGTACTTC.

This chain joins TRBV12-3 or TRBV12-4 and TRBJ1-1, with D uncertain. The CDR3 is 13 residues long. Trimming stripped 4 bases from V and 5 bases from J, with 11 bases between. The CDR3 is CASSSGPGTEAFF. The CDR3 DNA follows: TGTGCCAGCAGTTCAGGACCTGGGACTGAAGCTTTCTTT.

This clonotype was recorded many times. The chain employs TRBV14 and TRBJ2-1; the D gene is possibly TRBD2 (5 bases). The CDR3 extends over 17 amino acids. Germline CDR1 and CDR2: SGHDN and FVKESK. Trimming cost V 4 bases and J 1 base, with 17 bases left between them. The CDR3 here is CASSPTIATTSYNEQFF. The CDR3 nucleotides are TGTGCCAGCAGCCCTACCATAGCGACAACTTCCTACAATGAGCAGTTCTTC.

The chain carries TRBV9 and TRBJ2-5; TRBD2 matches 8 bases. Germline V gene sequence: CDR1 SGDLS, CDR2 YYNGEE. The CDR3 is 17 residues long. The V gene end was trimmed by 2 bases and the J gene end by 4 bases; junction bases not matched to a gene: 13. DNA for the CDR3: TGTGCCAGCAGCGTCGGTGCCAGCGGGAGTTCGCGAGAGACCCAGTACTTC. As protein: CASSVGASGSSRETQYF.

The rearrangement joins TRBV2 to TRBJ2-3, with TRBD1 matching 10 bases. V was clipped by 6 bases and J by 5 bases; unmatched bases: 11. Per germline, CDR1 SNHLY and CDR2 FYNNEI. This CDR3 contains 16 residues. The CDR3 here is CASRMMRQGALDTQYF. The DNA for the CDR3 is TGTGCCAGCAGGATGATGAGACAGGGGGCCCTAGATACGCAGTATTTT.

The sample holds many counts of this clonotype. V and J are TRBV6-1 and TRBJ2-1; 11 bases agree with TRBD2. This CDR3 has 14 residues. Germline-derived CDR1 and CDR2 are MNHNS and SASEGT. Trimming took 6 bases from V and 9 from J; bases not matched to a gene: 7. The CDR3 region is CASRVAGGPIEQFF. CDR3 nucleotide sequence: TGTGCCAGCAGAGTAGCGGGAGGGCCTATTGAGCAGTTCTTC.

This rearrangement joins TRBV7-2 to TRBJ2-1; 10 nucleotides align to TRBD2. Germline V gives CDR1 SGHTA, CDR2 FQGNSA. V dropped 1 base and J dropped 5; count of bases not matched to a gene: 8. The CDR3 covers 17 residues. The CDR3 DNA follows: TGTGCCAGCAGCTTAGGGTATAGGACTAGCGGAAACAATGAGCAGTTCTTC. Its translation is CASSLGYRTSGNNEQFF. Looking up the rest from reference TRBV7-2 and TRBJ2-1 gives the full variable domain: GAGVSQSPSNKVTEKGKDVELRCDPISGHTALYWYRQSLGQGLEFLIYFQGNSAPDKSGLPSDRFSAERTGGSVSTLTIQRTQQEDSAVYLCASSLGYRTSGNNEQFFGPGTRLTVL.

DNA for the CDR3: TGTGCCAGCAGTTTCAGTCAGGGCGTCTTGGGACCTCAGCCCCAGCATTTT. Residues: CASSFSQGVLGPQPQHF. The gene calls are TRBV12-3 or TRBV12-4 and TRBJ1-5; weak D call: TRBD1 (5 bases). The length of the CDR3 is 17 residues. V lost 3 bases and J 6 bases, leaving 21 bases between the germline ends.

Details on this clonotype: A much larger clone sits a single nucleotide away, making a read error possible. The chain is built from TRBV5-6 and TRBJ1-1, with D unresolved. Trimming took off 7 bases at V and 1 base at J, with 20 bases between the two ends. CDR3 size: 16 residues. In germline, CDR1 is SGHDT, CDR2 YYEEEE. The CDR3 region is CASGTGYRRENTEAFF. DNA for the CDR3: TGTGCCAGCGGCACGGGGTACCGACGAGAGAACACTGAAGCTTTCTTT.

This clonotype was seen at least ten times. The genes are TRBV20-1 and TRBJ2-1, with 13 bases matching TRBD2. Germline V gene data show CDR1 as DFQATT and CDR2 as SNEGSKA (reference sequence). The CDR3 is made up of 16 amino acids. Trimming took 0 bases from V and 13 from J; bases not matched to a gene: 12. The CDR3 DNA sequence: TGCAGTGCTAGAGACGGACTAGCGGGAGACGGTTCGGGTCAGTTCTTC. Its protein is CSARDGLAGDGSGQFF.

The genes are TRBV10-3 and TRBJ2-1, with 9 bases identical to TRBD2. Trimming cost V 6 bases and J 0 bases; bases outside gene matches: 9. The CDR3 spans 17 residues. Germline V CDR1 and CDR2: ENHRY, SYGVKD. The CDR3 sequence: CAIREESGRPSYNEQFF. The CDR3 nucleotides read TGTGCCATCAGAGAGGAGAGCGGGAGGCCCTCCTACAATGAGCAGTTCTTC.

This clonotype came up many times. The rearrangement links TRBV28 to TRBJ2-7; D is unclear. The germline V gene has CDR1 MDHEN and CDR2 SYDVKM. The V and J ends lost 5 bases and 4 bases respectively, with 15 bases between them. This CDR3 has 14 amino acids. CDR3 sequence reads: CASSIPSEIYEQYF. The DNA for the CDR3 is TGTGCCAGCAGTATTCCCTCAGAGATTTACGAGCAGTACTTC.

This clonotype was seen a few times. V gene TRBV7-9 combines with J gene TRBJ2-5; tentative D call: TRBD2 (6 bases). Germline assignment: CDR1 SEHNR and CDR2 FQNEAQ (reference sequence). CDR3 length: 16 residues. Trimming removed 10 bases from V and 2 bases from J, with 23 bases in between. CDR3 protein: CAIETRGRLGQETQYF. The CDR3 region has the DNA TGTGCCATAGAGACCCGGGGGAGGTTAGGTCAAGAGACCCAGTACTTC. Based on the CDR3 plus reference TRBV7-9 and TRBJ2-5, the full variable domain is DTGVSQNPRHKITKRGQNVTFRCDPISEHNRLYWYRQTLGQGPEFLTYFQNEAQLEKSRLLSDRFSAERPKGSFSTLEIQRTEQGDSAMYLCAIETRGRLGQETQYFGPGTRLLVL.